This entry concerns a single TCR beta chain. Its antigen is unknown. The data were taken from a study of cytomegalovirus exposure and HLA in healthy donors. All donors participated as healthy donors of bone marrow. Study results and limitations: Among the CMV-associated chains, three were confirmed in vitro as specific for CMV antigens. In a later analysis, CMV-associated beta chains were mostly HLA-associated, it appeared.

PCR primers comprised 60 Vbeta and 13 Jbeta primers. Here immunoSEQ multiplex PCR was the method, and the copy in TCRdb shows in-frame clones only, minus some. The sample records about 150,000 clones, around 78% being singletons. V dropped 0 bases and J dropped 5 bases, with 16 bases sitting between them. Looked up from germline, CDR1 is MGHRA and CDR2 is YSYEKL. The length of the CDR3 is 16 residues. The sample was PBMCs. This clonotype originated in a woman aged 50 to 60 in good health and CMV-seropositive. The chain employs TRBV4-1 and TRBJ1-2, with unresolved D. The CDR3 loop is CASSQDKASGVYGYTF. CDR3 nucleotide sequence: TGCGCCAGCAGCCAAGATAAAGCCAGCGGCGTTTATGGCTACACCTTC.